This TCR beta chain was identified in a study of human T cells and chemical hapten exposure. There are a few counts of this clonotype. TCRdb itself ran the RACE reads through MiXCR, one entry per CDR3 protein. The sample includes fewer than 150,000 distinct CDR3 sequences, roughly 13% seen only once; the top ten take roughly 0.92%. The CDR3 totals 16 residues. Germline V gene data show CDR1 as SGHAT and CDR2 as FQNNGV. The germline V and J ends were trimmed by 2 bases and 4 bases, with 16 bases remaining between them. Time point given: patch test 1, 2 weeks after DPC sensitization. Treatment here: therapeutic diphenylcyclopropenone sensitization with weekly scalp DPC.

The rearrangement joins TRBV11-2 to TRBJ2-3; TRBD1 might be the D (5 bases). The receptor was derived from a man younger than 35 with alopecia areata. Some clones in this sample may be carry-over from other donors' samples. Sample: whole blood, taken in connection with sensitization to the hapten diphenylcyclopropenone (DPC). The CDR3 region is CASSLRSGFDPDTQYF. The CDR3 region has the DNA TGTGCCAGCAGCTTAAGATCAGGGTTTGATCCAGATACGCAGTATTTT.